The sequence of this TCR beta chain was determined in a study of blood T cell repertoires in COVID-19 (dated by TCRdb to 2020 to 2021). Context from the whole study: Collaborator samples came from the United States, Italy and Spain and covered acute and convalescent phases of COVID-19. Subjects who had been exposed to COVID-19, were actively infected with it, or had recovered from it provided the deeply sampled blood TCRbeta repertoires that made up the dataset. A freely available public database, intended as a resource for researchers studying the immune response to SARS-CoV-2, is where the repertoires were released. Where HLA class I and class II types were available, the types were taken from metadata supplied by the sample provider, not from assay-based typing. Nearly every sample came with metadata listing a de-identified subject ID, COVID-19 status, age in years and sex. The samples were drawn from the first 160 participants of the ongoing ImmuneRACE study and from 1,254 subjects provided by 6 global collaborators. The prospective study material was composed of cDNA or gDNA derived from T cells, B-cell-depleted T cells, or PBMCs. Study-level results and caveats: How much clinical and demographic metadata was included differed by source and by participant, and the metadata was provided uncurated.

The immunoSEQ Assay, a bias-controlled multiplex PCR, was used to amplify TCRbeta CDR3 regions from genomic DNA. As for the original processing: Within the assay, amplification of reference gene primers was used to estimate how many nucleated cells each sample contained. To quantify the absolute abundance of each unique TCRbeta CDR3 rearrangement, sequence reads were collapsed and filtered. Productive Simpson clonality was computed per sample as the square root of Simpson's diversity index over productive rearrangements. TCRdb took this table from immuneACCESS and kept in-frame rearrangements with V and J called. Such tables lack part of the clones; where checked against another copy, unresolved V genes explain under half of the gap, and the rest is unexplained. V and J calls plus clone size are reproduced from that table; the DNA served to infer D and trimming. In all, the sample holds about 77,000 clones, and about 92% of those were seen once. The ten biggest clones cover about 15% of the sample.

Whole blood was collected in K2EDTA tubes by collaborating institutions according to the institutions' own protocols. For TCRbeta analysis, collaborators shipped samples in one of three forms: frozen whole blood, isolated PBMCs, or DNA extracted from either of those sample types. As to this clone: Its specific antigen is unknown. Within one base of it there is no much larger clone, and no base qualities were kept.

V trim: 3 bases; J trim: 6 bases; unmatched bases: 11. Taken from cysteine to phenylalanine, the CDR3 has 16 residues. This entry keeps only the CDR3 DNA: 48 bases, framed from base 1. CDR1 and CDR2, looked up from the germline V gene, are SGHDT and YYEEEE. Sample: peripheral blood. This clonotype was obtained from a woman aged 80 or over with active or convalescent COVID-19. This receptor chain uses TRBV5-6 and TRBJ2-2, with 7 middle bases fitting TRBD2. The nucleotide sequence is given as TGTGCCAGCAGCTCCTGGGACGAAGGGAGGGCCGGGGAGCTGTTTTTT. Its coded protein is CASSSWDEGRAGELFF.